This is a list of T cell receptor beta chains from one sample in a study of shared clonotypes between healthy human individuals. Sequencing was performed with immunoSEQ multiplex PCR; in TCRdb, only in-frame clones are kept and a portion is missing. The table includes about half a million clones, around 80% detected once. The sample taken for sequencing was PBMCs. These receptors all come from a middle-aged woman in good health. Some clones in this sample may be carry-over from other donors' samples. Both conserved end residues are part of each CDR3. Fields, in order: clone size, V gene, J gene, D gene, CDR3 DNA, CDR3 protein. A D gene is named only where the DNA matches it firmly. Clone size appears in some rows only: once, few, many, or a class for an expanded clone.

size: .
V: TRBV7-9
J: TRBJ2-1
D: .
DNA: TGTGCCAGCAGCTTACGCAGGGGCTACAATGAGCAGTTCTTC
CDR3: CASSLRRGYNEQFF

size: .
V: TRBV9
J: TRBJ2-2
D: .
DNA: TGTGCCAGCAGCGAGGGGTACGGGGAGCTGTTTTTT
CDR3: CASSEGYGELFF

size: .
V: TRBV7-8
J: TRBJ1-5
D: .
DNA: TGTGCCAGCAGCTTAGTTTTCACCGGGAGTTCCAATCAGCCCCAGCATTTT
CDR3: CASSLVFTGSSNQPQHF

size: .
V: TRBV5-8
J: TRBJ2-3
D: .
DNA: TGTGCCAGCAGCTTGTACAGCCCAAGCACAGATACGCAGTATTTT
CDR3: CASSLYSPSTDTQYF

size: .
V: TRBV7-8
J: TRBJ1-4
D: TRBD1
DNA: TGTGCCAGCAGCTTAGCGGAGCAGGGGGCGGAACTGTTTTTT
CDR3: CASSLAEQGAELFF

size: .
V: TRBV19
J: TRBJ1-2
D: .
DNA: TGTGCCAGTAGCCAAGGACAGTACTCTGGCTACACCTTC
CDR3: CASSQGQYSGYTF

size: few
V: TRBV7-2
J: TRBJ2-2
D: .
DNA: TGTGCCAGCAGGCTGGGACGGTCGAGTGGCACCGGGGAGCTGTTTTTT
CDR3: CASRLGRSSGTGELFF

size: .
V: TRBV4-3
J: TRBJ2-7
D: .
DNA: TGCGCCAGCAGCCAAGATTCCAGGGGGATGTCGTCTAGTAGCGGCTACGAGCAGTACTTC
CDR3: CASSQDSRGMSSSSGYEQYF

size: .
V: TRBV7-2
J: TRBJ2-7
D: .
DNA: TGTGCCAGCAGCTTACTGGGGTCGGCCTACGAGCAGTACTTC
CDR3: CASSLLGSAYEQYF

size: .
V: TRBV7-9
J: TRBJ2-7
D: .
DNA: TGTGCCAGCAGCTTCACGGAATTGGGCGAGCAGTACTTC
CDR3: CASSFTELGEQYF

size: many
V: TRBV4-1
J: TRBJ2-4
D: TRBD2
DNA: TGCGCCAGCAGCCAACTCGGGGGGAAAAACATTCAGTACTTC
CDR3: CASSQLGGKNIQYF

size: many
V: TRBV15
J: TRBJ2-7
D: .
DNA: TGTGCCACCAGCAGAGGCAGGGCCCTGGACGAGCAGTACTTC
CDR3: CATSRGRALDEQYF

size: .
V: TRBV4-1
J: TRBJ2-1
D: .
DNA: TGCGCCAGCAGCCCCGGCTCAGGGAGCTACAATGAGCAGTTCTTC
CDR3: CASSPGSGSYNEQFF

size: .
V: TRBV28
J: TRBJ2-7
D: TRBD1
DNA: TGTGCCAGCAGTTTACAGGGGGTCCCCTACGAGCAGTACTTC
CDR3: CASSLQGVPYEQYF

size: .
V: TRBV28
J: TRBJ1-3
D: TRBD1
DNA: TGTGCCAGCAGTGCTACCGGGACAGGGAACGGAAACACCATATATTTT
CDR3: CASSATGTGNGNTIYF

size: few
V: TRBV28
J: TRBJ1-4
D: TRBD1
DNA: TGTGCCAGCAGTTTAGGGGACAGCCTTAGGGCAAAACTGTTTTTT
CDR3: CASSLGDSLRAKLFF

size: .
V: TRBV5-8
J: TRBJ2-7
D: .
DNA: TGTGCCAGCAGCCGGGGAGGCGGGCAAGGACGCGAGCAGTACTTC
CDR3: CASSRGGGQGREQYF

size: .
V: TRBV6-1
J: TRBJ1-4
D: .
DNA: TGTGCCAGCAGTGAGTTCGGAGAAAAACTGTTTTTT
CDR3: CASSEFGEKLFF

size: .
V: TRBV4-1
J: TRBJ2-7
D: .
DNA: TGCGCCAGCAGCCACAGACAGGCGAGCTCCTACGAGCAGTACTTC
CDR3: CASSHRQASSYEQYF

size: .
V: TRBV5-1
J: TRBJ1-3
D: TRBD1
DNA: TGCGCCAGCAGCCCAGGGACAGCTGGAAACACCATATATTTT
CDR3: CASSPGTAGNTIYF

size: .
V: TRBV6-1
J: TRBJ2-3
D: .
DNA: TGTGCCAGCAGTGCACTTGGACACCTCACAGATACGCAGTATTTT
CDR3: CASSALGHLTDTQYF

size: .
V: TRBV5-4
J: TRBJ2-1
D: TRBD2
DNA: TGTGCCAGCAGCCGAGCGGGAGTGGTCTACAATGAGCAGTTCTTC
CDR3: CASSRAGVVYNEQFF

size: once
V: TRBV11-2
J: TRBJ2-1
D: .
DNA: TGTGCCAGCAGCAAAATTAACTCCTACAATGAGCAGTTCTTC
CDR3: CASSKINSYNEQFF

size: .
V: TRBV4-1
J: TRBJ2-2
D: .
DNA: TGCGCCAGCAGCCAAGAGGCCTACCGCAACACCGGGGAGCTGTTTTTT
CDR3: CASSQEAYRNTGELFF

size: .
V: TRBV5-1
J: TRBJ1-5
D: .
DNA: TGCGCCAGCAGCCTGGCGGCTGGGGGGAATCAGCCCCAGCATTTT
CDR3: CASSLAAGGNQPQHF

size: .
V: TRBV10-3
J: TRBJ2-3
D: TRBD1
DNA: TGTGCCGTTACAGGGGACACAGATACGCAGTATTTT
CDR3: CAVTGDTDTQYF

size: .
V: TRBV29-1
J: TRBJ2-7
D: TRBD2
DNA: TGCAGCGGTAGAGCGGGGGGATCCTACGAGCAGTACTTC
CDR3: CSGRAGGSYEQYF

size: .
V: TRBV28
J: TRBJ2-7
D: .
DNA: TGTGCCAGCAACAATCAGGGCCACGAGCAGTACTTC
CDR3: CASNNQGHEQYF

size: .
V: TRBV2
J: TRBJ1-1
D: TRBD1
DNA: TGTGCCAGCAGTGTAGACAGGGGGACTGAAGCTTTCTTT
CDR3: CASSVDRGTEAFF

size: .
V: TRBV4-2
J: TRBJ2-1
D: .
DNA: TGTGCCAGCAGCCTTTGGGGGAGCATCTCCTACAATGAGCAGTTCTTC
CDR3: CASSLWGSISYNEQFF

size: .
V: TRBV5-1
J: TRBJ2-5
D: .
DNA: TGCGCCAGCAGCTTGAACCCCCAAGAGACCCAGTACTTC
CDR3: CASSLNPQETQYF

size: few
V: TRBV28
J: TRBJ1-5
D: .
DNA: TGTGCCAGCAGTTTATGGCCAGATATAACTTTT
CDR3: CASSLWPDITF

size: few
V: TRBV6-4
J: TRBJ1-5
D: .
DNA: TGTGCCAGCAGCGAACAGGGCCTTGGCAATCAGCCCCAGCATTTT
CDR3: CASSEQGLGNQPQHF

size: .
V: TRBV6-6
J: TRBJ2-5
D: .
DNA: TGTGCCAGCAGTTCAGGGGTGATGCAAGAGACCCAGTACTTC
CDR3: CASSSGVMQETQYF

size: few
V: TRBV6-6
J: TRBJ2-7
D: .
DNA: TGTGCCAGCAGTTTTGGGCTAGAGGGCTACGAGCAGTACTTC
CDR3: CASSFGLEGYEQYF

size: .
V: TRBV6-6
J: TRBJ2-3
D: .
DNA: TGTGCCAGCAGTTGGAGCGATACGCAGTATTTT
CDR3: CASSWSDTQYF

size: once
V: TRBV5-1
J: TRBJ2-1
D: .
DNA: TGCGCCAGCAGCTTGGGCGTGGGGAATGAGCAGTTCTTC
CDR3: CASSLGVGNEQFF

size: .
V: TRBV7-9
J: TRBJ1-3
D: .
DNA: TGTGCCAGCACCAACACTGGAAACACCATATATTTT
CDR3: CASTNTGNTIYF

size: .
V: TRBV19
J: TRBJ2-2
D: .
DNA: TGTGCCAGTAGTGGGGCCGGGGAGCTGTTTTTT
CDR3: CASSGAGELFF

size: .
V: TRBV19
J: TRBJ2-2
D: TRBD1
DNA: TGTGCCAGTAACCTACAGGGGGCGGACAACGGGGAGCTGTTTTTT
CDR3: CASNLQGADNGELFF

size: .
V: TRBV21-1
J: TRBJ2-7
D: .
DNA: TGTGCCAGCAGCACCCTGACGGAGTCCGGGCAGTACTTC
CDR3: CASSTLTESGQYF

size: .
V: TRBV5-5
J: TRBJ1-5
D: .
DNA: TGTGCCAGCAGCAAGGGGGAAGACAGCTATAGCAATCAGCCCCAGCATTTT
CDR3: CASSKGEDSYSNQPQHF

size: .
V: TRBV5-1
J: TRBJ2-7
D: .
DNA: TGCGCCAGCAGCTTGGGGCAGGGAGCCTACGAGCAGTACTTC
CDR3: CASSLGQGAYEQYF

size: .
V: TRBV10-3
J: TRBJ1-2
D: .
DNA: TGTGCCATCAGTGCTACAGGGCGGGACAACTATGGCTACACCTTC
CDR3: CAISATGRDNYGYTF

size: .
V: TRBV2
J: TRBJ1-1
D: TRBD1
DNA: TGTGCCAGCAAGGAACAGGGGTTGAACACTGAAGCTTTCTTT
CDR3: CASKEQGLNTEAFF

size: .
V: TRBV30
J: TRBJ1-1
D: .
DNA: TGTGCCTGGGACCACCTTTACACTGAAGCTTTCTTT
CDR3: CAWDHLYTEAFF

size: .
V: TRBV7-6
J: TRBJ2-2
D: .
DNA: TGTGCCAGCAGCTTAGCGGGGTCGTTAGCTCAGACCGGGGAGCTGTTTTTT
CDR3: CASSLAGSLAQTGELFF

size: .
V: TRBV2
J: TRBJ1-1
D: .
DNA: TGTGCCAGCAGTGACACCAGGAACACTGAAGCTTTCTTT
CDR3: CASSDTRNTEAFF

size: .
V: TRBV4-3
J: TRBJ2-3
D: TRBD2
DNA: TGCGCCAGCAGCCAACGCACCCTAGCGGGAGGGCCAGATACGCAGTATTTT
CDR3: CASSQRTLAGGPDTQYF

size: .
V: TRBV18
J: TRBJ2-1
D: .
DNA: TGTGCCAGCTCACCACCCTCAAGCTCCTACAATGAGCAGTTCTTC
CDR3: CASSPPSSSYNEQFF

size: many
V: TRBV6-6
J: TRBJ2-7
D: .
DNA: TGTGCCAGCAGTGGGGGTCTCCGGGAGCAGTACTTC
CDR3: CASSGGLREQYF

size: once
V: TRBV7-3
J: TRBJ2-5
D: .
DNA: TGTGCCAGCAGCTTAACGAGCGGGACGGGAGGGGGCGAAGAGACCCAGTACTTC
CDR3: CASSLTSGTGGGEETQYF

size: .
V: TRBV2
J: TRBJ1-2
D: .
DNA: TGTGCCAGCAGTGAAAGAGAAAACTATGGCTACACCTTC
CDR3: CASSERENYGYTF